This T cell receptor beta chain was captured in a study of T cell repertoires in cytomegalovirus infection. Study at large: Indications of both CMV infection and matching HLA type were provided by public TCR beta signatures. General study points: There were HLA-C-restricted CMV-specific TCR beta clonotypes dominating the ex vivo response. CMV carriers with the relevant HLA were identified by cumulative public TCR beta family frequency.

Remarks on this clonotype: Antigen unknown.

This CDR3 is built from 14 residues. With 7 bases removed from V and 5 bases from J, the gap between germline ends came to 19 bases. Germline lookup yields CDR1 SQVTM and CDR2 ANQGSEA. TCRdb recomputed calls from the reads with MiXCR, one row per CDR3 protein. This table has 230,000 or so distinct CDR3 sequences, approximately 15% appearing once. Sequencing input: CD8+ T cells from PBMCs. This receptor was obtained from a human donor in good health (CMV status not recorded). Some clones in this sample may be carry-over from other donors' samples. The J gene is TRBJ2-3, the V gene TRBV29-1, with TRBD2 as a possible D gene (7 bases). This CDR3 is CSAPTGGAGDTQYF. The CDR3 DNA reads TGCAGCGCCCCGACTGGGGGGGCGGGAGATACGCAGTATTTT.